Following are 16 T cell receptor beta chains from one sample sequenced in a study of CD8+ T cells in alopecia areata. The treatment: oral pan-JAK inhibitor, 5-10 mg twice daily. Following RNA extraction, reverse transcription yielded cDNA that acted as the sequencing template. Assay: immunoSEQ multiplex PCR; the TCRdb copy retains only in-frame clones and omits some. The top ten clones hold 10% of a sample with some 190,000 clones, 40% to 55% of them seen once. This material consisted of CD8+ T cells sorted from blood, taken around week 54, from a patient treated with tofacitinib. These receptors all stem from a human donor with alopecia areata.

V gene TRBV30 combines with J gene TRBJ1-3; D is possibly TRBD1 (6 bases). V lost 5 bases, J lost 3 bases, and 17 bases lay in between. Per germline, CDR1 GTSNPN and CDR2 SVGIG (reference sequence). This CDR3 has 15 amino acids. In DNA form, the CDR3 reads TGTGCCTGGGTTCCAGAGGGGGGCTTTGGAAACACCATATATTTT. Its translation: CAWVPEGGFGNTIYF.

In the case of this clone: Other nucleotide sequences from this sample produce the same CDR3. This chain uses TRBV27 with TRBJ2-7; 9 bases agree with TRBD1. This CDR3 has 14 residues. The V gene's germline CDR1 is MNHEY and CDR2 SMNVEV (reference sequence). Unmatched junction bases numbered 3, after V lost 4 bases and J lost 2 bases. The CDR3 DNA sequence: TGTGCCAGCAGTTCGGGACAGGGCACCTACGAGCAGTACTTC. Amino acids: CASSSGQGTYEQYF.

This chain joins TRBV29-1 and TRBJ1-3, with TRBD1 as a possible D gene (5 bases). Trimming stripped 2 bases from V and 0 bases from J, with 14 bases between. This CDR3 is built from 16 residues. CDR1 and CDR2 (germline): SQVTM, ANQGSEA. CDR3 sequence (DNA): TGCAGCGTTGAATTCCTAGACAGAGACTCTGGAAACACCATATATTTT. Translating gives CSVEFLDRDSGNTIYF.

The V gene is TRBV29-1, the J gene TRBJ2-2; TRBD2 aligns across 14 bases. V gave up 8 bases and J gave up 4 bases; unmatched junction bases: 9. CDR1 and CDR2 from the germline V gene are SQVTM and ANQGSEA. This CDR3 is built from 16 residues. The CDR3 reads CSSLTSGGASTGELFF. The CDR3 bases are TGCAGCTCTCTGACTAGCGGGGGGGCGAGCACCGGGGAGCTGTTTTTT.

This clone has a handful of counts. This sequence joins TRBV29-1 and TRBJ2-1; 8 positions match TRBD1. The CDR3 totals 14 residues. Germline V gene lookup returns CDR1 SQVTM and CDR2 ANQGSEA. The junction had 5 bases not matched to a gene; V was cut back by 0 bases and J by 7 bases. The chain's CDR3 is CSVEDRGRINEQFF. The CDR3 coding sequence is TGCAGCGTTGAAGACAGGGGGCGCATAAATGAGCAGTTCTTC.

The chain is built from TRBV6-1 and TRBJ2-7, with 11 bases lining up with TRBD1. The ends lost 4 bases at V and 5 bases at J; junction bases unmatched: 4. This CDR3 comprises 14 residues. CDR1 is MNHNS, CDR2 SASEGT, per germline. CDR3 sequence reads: CASSGVDRGHEQYF. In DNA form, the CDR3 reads TGTGCCAGCAGTGGTGTGGACAGGGGGCACGAGCAGTACTTC.

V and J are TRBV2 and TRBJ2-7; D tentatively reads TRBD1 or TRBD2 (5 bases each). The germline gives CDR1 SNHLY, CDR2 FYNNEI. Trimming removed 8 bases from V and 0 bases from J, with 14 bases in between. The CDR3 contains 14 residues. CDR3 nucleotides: TGTGCCAGCGCCCCATGGGACCACTCCTACGAGCAGTACTTC. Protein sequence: CASAPWDHSYEQYF.

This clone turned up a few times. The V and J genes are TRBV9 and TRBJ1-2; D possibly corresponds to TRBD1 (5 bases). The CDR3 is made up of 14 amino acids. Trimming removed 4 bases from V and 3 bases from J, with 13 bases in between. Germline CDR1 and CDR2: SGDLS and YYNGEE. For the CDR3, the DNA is TGTGCCAGCAGCAGGGGCTCCCCTGACTATGGCTACACCTTC. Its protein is CASSRGSPDYGYTF.

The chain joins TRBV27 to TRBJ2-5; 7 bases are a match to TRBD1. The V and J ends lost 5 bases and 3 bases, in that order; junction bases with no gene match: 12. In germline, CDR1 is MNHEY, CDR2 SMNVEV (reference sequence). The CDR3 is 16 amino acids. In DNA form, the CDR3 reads TGTGCCAGCAGTAAAAGGACAGGCCTGAGGAAAGAGACCCAGTACTTC. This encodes CASSKRTGLRKETQYF.

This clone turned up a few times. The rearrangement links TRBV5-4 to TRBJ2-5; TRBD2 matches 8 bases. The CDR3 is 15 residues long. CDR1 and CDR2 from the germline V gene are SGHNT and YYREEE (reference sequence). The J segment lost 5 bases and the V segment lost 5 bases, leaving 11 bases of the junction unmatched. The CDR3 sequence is CASSSGTRIGETQYF. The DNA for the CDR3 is TGTGCCAGCAGTTCCGGGACTAGGATCGGGGAGACCCAGTACTTC.

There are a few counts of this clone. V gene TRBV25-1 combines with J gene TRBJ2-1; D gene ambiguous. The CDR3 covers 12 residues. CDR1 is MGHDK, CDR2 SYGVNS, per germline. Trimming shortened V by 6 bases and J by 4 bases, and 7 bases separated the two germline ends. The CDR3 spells CASRVSYNEQFF. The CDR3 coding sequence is TGTGCCAGCAGAGTCTCTTACAATGAGCAGTTCTTC.

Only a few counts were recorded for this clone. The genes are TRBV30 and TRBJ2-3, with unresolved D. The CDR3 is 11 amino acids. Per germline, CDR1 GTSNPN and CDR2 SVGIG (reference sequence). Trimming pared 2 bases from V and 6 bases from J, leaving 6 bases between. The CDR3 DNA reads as TGTGCCTGGAGTCGAAGTGATACGCAGTATTTT. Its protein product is CAWSRSDTQYF.

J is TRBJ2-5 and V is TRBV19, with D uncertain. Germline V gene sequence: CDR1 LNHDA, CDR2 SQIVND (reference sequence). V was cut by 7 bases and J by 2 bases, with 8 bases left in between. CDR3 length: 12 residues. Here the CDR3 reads CASTNPQETQYF. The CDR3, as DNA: TGTGCCAGTACCAATCCTCAAGAGACCCAGTACTTC. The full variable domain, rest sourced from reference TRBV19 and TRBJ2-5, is DGGITQSPKYLFRKEGQNVTLSCEQNLNHDAMYWYRQDPGQGLRLIYYSQIVNDFQKGDIAEGYSVSREKKESFPLTVTSAQKNPTAFYLCASTNPQETQYFGPGTRLLVL.

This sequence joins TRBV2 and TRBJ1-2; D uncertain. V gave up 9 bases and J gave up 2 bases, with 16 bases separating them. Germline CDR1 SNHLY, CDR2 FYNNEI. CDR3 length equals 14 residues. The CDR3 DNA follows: TGTGCCAGATCGGACGAGTATCAAAACTATGGCTACACCTTC. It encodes CARSDEYQNYGYTF. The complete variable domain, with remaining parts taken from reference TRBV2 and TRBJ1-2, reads EPEVTQTPSHQVTQMGQEVILRCVPISNHLYFYWYRQILGQKVEFLVSFYNNEISEKSEIFDDQFSVERPDGSNFTLKIRSTKLEDSAMYFCARSDEYQNYGYTFGSGTRLTVV.

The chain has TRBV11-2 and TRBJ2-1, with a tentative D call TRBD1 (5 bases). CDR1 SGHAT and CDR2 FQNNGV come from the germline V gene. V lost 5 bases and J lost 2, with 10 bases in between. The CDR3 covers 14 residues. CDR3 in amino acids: CASSQDSPYNEQFF. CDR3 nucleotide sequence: TGTGCCAGCAGCCAAGACAGTCCCTACAATGAGCAGTTCTTC.

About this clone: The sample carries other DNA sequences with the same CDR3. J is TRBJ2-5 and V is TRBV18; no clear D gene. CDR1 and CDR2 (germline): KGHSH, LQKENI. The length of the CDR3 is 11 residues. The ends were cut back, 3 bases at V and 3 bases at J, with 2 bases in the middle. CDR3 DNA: TGTGCCAGCTCACCCAAAGAGACCCAGTACTTC. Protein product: CASSPKETQYF.